This T cell receptor (beta chain) is from a study of shared clonotypes between healthy human individuals. Study-level results: Genetic and exposure-history diversity was limited by the small donor number.

CD45RO negativity and positive selection for CCR7 defined naive CD8 cells, a population that excluded terminally differentiated effector memory CD45RA+ cells. Donors, without exception, were Caucasian adults residing in Nashville, Tennessee. This CDR3 has 15 amino acids. CDR1 is MNHEY and CDR2 is SMNVEV in the germline V gene (reference sequence). Trimming at V came to 4 bases and at J to 3 bases, leaving 5 bases not matched to a gene. TCRdb's copy holds only in-frame clones and misses some; the assay was immunoSEQ multiplex PCR. The sample has approximately 2,000,000 clones, 93% seen once. Concerning this clone itself: Its target is unknown.

Input material: naive CD8+ T cells from PBMCs. This clonotype was obtained from a man younger than 30 in good health. Some clones in this sample may be carry-over from other donors' samples. The chain is built from TRBV27 and TRBJ1-1; 10 bases align to TRBD1. CDR3 sequence reads: CASSSPTGGYTEAFF. CDR3 nucleotides: TGTGCCAGCAGTTCCCCGACAGGGGGCTACACTGAAGCTTTCTTT.